This passage covers 13 T cell receptor beta chains from one sample sequenced in a study of blood T cell repertoires in COVID-19. The protocol was immunoSEQ multiplex PCR, while the TCRdb copy is restricted to in-frame clones and leaves out a portion. Among about 330,000 clones listed, more than 75% were seen once. The sequenced sample was PBMCs or T cells enriched from blood (not recorded which). Receptor source: a woman aged 25 to 39 who had recovered from COVID-19.

The rearrangement joins TRBV19 to TRBJ1-5; 7 bases agree with TRBD1. Germline V lookup: CDR1 LNHDA, CDR2 SQIVND (reference sequence). The ends lost 0 bases at V and 5 bases at J; junction bases unmatched: 4. The CDR3 contains 15 residues. CDR3 coding DNA: TGTGCCAGTAGTATAGATAACAGGGGTGATCAGCCCCAGCATTTT. This gives the protein CASSIDNRGDQPQHF.

This clone has only a few counts. CDR3 loop: CASSHGQGRRDYGYTF. The CDR3 DNA reads as TGCGCCAGCAGCCACGGACAGGGAAGGAGGGACTATGGCTACACCTTC. V is TRBV5-1 and J is TRBJ1-2; 8 bases are shared with TRBD1. CDR3 size: 16 residues. V shed 4 bases and J 3 bases; nucleotides not matched to a gene: 11. The germline CDR1 and CDR2 sequences are SGHRS and YFSETQ. Full variable domain (outside the CDR3, taken from reference TRBV5-1 and TRBJ1-2): KAGVTQTPRYLIKTRGQQVTLSCSPISGHRSVSWYQQTPGQGLQFLFEYFSETQRNKGNFPGRFSGRQFSNSRSEMNVSTLELGDSALYLCASSHGQGRRDYGYTFGSGTRLTVV.

V usage is TRBV6-4 and J usage is TRBJ1-6, with D perhaps matching TRBD1 (6 bases). CDR1 and CDR2 (germline): MRHNA, SNTAGT. The CDR3 has 15 residues. The ends were cut back, 5 bases at V and 0 bases at J, with 8 bases in the middle. Written as DNA, the CDR3 is TGTGCCAGCAGTCCGGACAGCTCCTATAATTCACCCCTCCACTTT. Amino acids: CASSPDSSYNSPLHF.

The rearrangement joins TRBV11-2 to TRBJ1-1; D not certain. Germline CDR1 is SGHAT and CDR2 is FQNNGV. V was clipped by 1 base and J by 0 bases, with 9 bases between them. There are 15 residues in the CDR3. The CDR3 DNA reads as TGTGCCAGCAGCTTAGTCGGAGGCATGAACACTGAAGCTTTCTTT. Translated, it gives CASSLVGGMNTEAFF.

This clone was counted a single time. J is TRBJ1-6 and V is TRBV14; D unclear. V was clipped by 0 bases and J by 0 bases, with 6 bases between them. There are 16 residues in the CDR3. CDR1 is SGHDN, CDR2 FVKESK, per germline. In DNA form, the CDR3 reads TGTGCCAGCAGCCAAGACACAGCCTCCTATAATTCACCCCTCCACTTT. It codes for CASSQDTASYNSPLHF.

The chain employs TRBV7-9 and TRBJ1-2; D is possibly TRBD1 (5 bases). Trimming stripped 10 bases from V and 3 bases from J, with 24 bases between. The CDR3 extends over 16 amino acids. Germline V gene lookup returns CDR1 SEHNR and CDR2 FQNEAQ (reference sequence). Here the CDR3 DNA reads TGTGCCACTCAGCTCCAATGGGCGGGGGTTGACTATGGCTACACCTTC. Encoded protein: CATQLQWAGVDYGYTF.

V and J are TRBV2 and TRBJ2-1; 10 bases line up with TRBD1. CDR1 is SNHLY and CDR2 is FYNNEI in the germline V gene. V dropped 6 bases and J dropped 3; count of bases not matched to a gene: 5. This CDR3 has 15 residues. The CDR3 sequence: CASSRQGANYNEQFF. As DNA, the CDR3 is TGTGCCAGCAGCAGACAGGGGGCTAACTACAATGAGCAGTTCTTC.

The chain is built from TRBV5-1 and TRBJ2-3; D is unclear. Germline-derived CDR1 and CDR2 are SGHRS and YFSETQ. V gave up 5 bases and J gave up 2 bases, with 12 bases separating them. CDR3 length: 14 amino acids. This CDR3 is CASRRLIDTDTQYF. CDR3 nucleotides: TGCGCCAGCAGGAGACTGATAGACACAGATACGCAGTATTTT. The full variable domain, rest sourced from reference TRBV5-1 and TRBJ2-3, is KAGVTQTPRYLIKTRGQQVTLSCSPISGHRSVSWYQQTPGQGLQFLFEYFSETQRNKGNFPGRFSGRQFSNSRSEMNVSTLELGDSALYLCASRRLIDTDTQYFGPGTRLTVL.

This chain joins TRBV15 and TRBJ1-1; 10 nucleotides match TRBD1. V lost 3 bases and J lost 5; bases outside the gene matches: 3. Germline assignment: CDR1 LNHNV and CDR2 YYDKDF (reference sequence). CDR3 length: 14 amino acids. In nucleotides, the CDR3 is TGTGCCACCAGCAGGGACAGGGGGGGAACTGAAGCTTTCTTT. Protein sequence: CATSRDRGGTEAFF.

By sample fraction, this clone is medium-sized. At the DNA level, this CDR3 is encoded by other sequences in the same sample as well. The chain carries TRBV9 and TRBJ2-2; D call uncertain. Per germline, CDR1 SGDLS and CDR2 YYNGEE. V lost 2 bases to trimming and J lost 5 bases, with 4 bases between them. The CDR3 is 12 residues long. CDR3 sequence reads: CASSVRTGELFF. The CDR3 nucleotides read TGTGCCAGCAGCGTGAGAACCGGGGAGCTGTTTTTT.

The chain carries TRBV19 and TRBJ1-1; 7 bases are shared with TRBD1. The CDR3 sequence is 14 residues long. The germline V gene encodes CDR1 LNHDA and CDR2 SQIVND (reference sequence). Unmatched junction bases numbered 2, after V lost 3 bases and J lost 1 base. The CDR3 nucleotides are TGTGCCAGTAGTATCCGGACAGGGAACACTGAAGCTTTCTTT. Amino acids: CASSIRTGNTEAFF.

This clone was seen once. The J gene is TRBJ2-7, the V gene TRBV19, with 10 bases fitting TRBD1. V lost 8 bases and J lost 1; bases outside the gene matches: 8. The V gene's germline CDR1 is LNHDA and CDR2 SQIVND (reference sequence). There are 15 residues in the CDR3. The CDR3 loop is CASPQGQGPSYEQYF. The CDR3 coding sequence is TGTGCCAGTCCTCAGGGACAGGGGCCATCCTACGAGCAGTACTTC.

This chain joins TRBV19 and TRBJ2-7, with D unclear. The CDR3 has 13 amino acids. Germline values: CDR1 LNHDA, CDR2 SQIVND (reference sequence). V was clipped by 8 bases and J by 3 bases, with 14 bases between them. The CDR3 loop reads CASAFGPNYEQYF. The CDR3 region has the DNA TGTGCCAGTGCCTTCGGTCCAAACTACGAGCAGTACTTC. Complete variable domain (other parts from reference TRBV19 and TRBJ2-7): DGGITQSPKYLFRKEGQNVTLSCEQNLNHDAMYWYRQDPGQGLRLIYYSQIVNDFQKGDIAEGYSVSREKKESFPLTVTSAQKNPTAFYLCASAFGPNYEQYFGPGTRLTVT.